Shown below are 9 T cell receptor beta chains from a single sample sequenced in a study of monozygotic twins with inflammatory bowel disease. TCRdb reprocessed the 5' RACE reads; each CDR3 protein has one entry and no DNA is given. Its listing shows 190,000 or so distinct CDR3 sequences. The material sequenced was blood. These receptors originate from a human donor with ulcerative colitis or Crohn's disease, or a healthy co-twin of an affected twin (not recorded which).

V and J are TRBV6-5 and TRBJ2-7; TCRdb indicates TRBD1, and absent DNA this call remains unverified. CDR1 is MNHEY and CDR2 is SVGAGI in the germline V gene. This CDR3 has 15 amino acids. CDR3 protein: CASSLNRDLASEQYF.

The chain couples TRBV6-4 to TRBJ2-2; there is no DNA to check the TCRdb D call of TRBD2. The CDR3 has 20 residues. Germline V gives CDR1 MRHNA, CDR2 SNTAGT. Here the CDR3 reads CASSDSLRVAGGPHTGELFF.

This CDR3 is CASSYRVWKAFF. The rearrangement links TRBV7-2 to TRBJ1-1; TCRdb's D call, TRBD1, is unchecked because there is no DNA. The CDR3 consists of 12 residues. Germline V lookup: CDR1 SGHTA, CDR2 FQGNSA.

This chain uses TRBV12-3 or TRBV12-4 with TRBJ1-2; lacking DNA, the TRBD1 call made by TCRdb goes unchecked. This CDR3 is 13 amino acids long. This CDR3 reads CASSPMGDYGYTF.

The J gene is TRBJ2-3, the V gene TRBV3-1; TCRdb names TRBD1, which stays unverified in the absence of DNA. The germline V gene has CDR1 LGHDT and CDR2 YNNKEL (reference sequence). This CDR3 region has 14 residues. This CDR3 reads CASRSTGGTDTQYF.

This chain connects TRBV7-8 to TRBJ2-2. The germline CDR1 and CDR2 sequences are SGHVS and FQNEAQ. This CDR3 has 12 amino acids. CDR3 loop: CASSPHTGELFF.

The rearrangement links TRBV29-1 to TRBJ2-2; there is no DNA to check the TCRdb D call of TRBD2. The CDR3 spans 16 residues. From germline, CDR1 is SQVTM and CDR2 ANQGSEA. The CDR3: CSVPAAIATNTGELFF.

The rearrangement joins TRBV5-5 to TRBJ1-6. CDR1 is SGHKS, CDR2 YYEKEE, per germline (reference sequence). This CDR3 comprises 13 residues. This chain's CDR3 is CASSLGGSSPLHF.

V gene TRBV5-6 combines with J gene TRBJ2-3. This CDR3 has 13 amino acids. Germline lookup yields CDR1 SGHDT and CDR2 YYEEEE. The CDR3 sequence: CASSLGATDTQYF.